This entry is about one T cell receptor (beta chain). The CDR3 loop spans 13 amino acids. Germline assignment: CDR1 SQVTM and CDR2 ANQGSEA. The ends were cut back, 4 bases at V and 0 bases at J, with 7 bases in the middle. Time point specified: patch test 2, 6 weeks after DPC sensitization. Treatment noted: therapeutic diphenylcyclopropenone sensitization with weekly scalp DPC. This specimen belongs to a study of human T cells and chemical hapten exposure. Using its own MiXCR run on the RACE reads, TCRdb lists one record per CDR3 protein. The repertoire holds about 140,000 distinct CDR3 sequences, with about 12% as singletons.

The clonotype was recovered from a woman in her forties or fifties with alopecia areata. Some clones in this sample may be carry-over from other donors' samples. The genes are TRBV29-1 and TRBJ2-1; no firm D call. Sequenced here: whole blood, sampled in connection with sensitization to the hapten diphenylcyclopropenone (DPC). CDR3 nucleotide sequence: TGCAGCGTTGCGTGGAGCTCCTACAATGAGCAGTTCTTC. Amino acids: CSVAWSSYNEQFF.